Reported below is one T cell receptor beta chain. Its target is not known. This record comes from a study of brain T cells in children with intractable seizures. This CDR3 region has 15 residues. Germline CDR1 reads MGHDK; CDR2 reads SYGVNS. Trimming left V 1 base short and J 0 bases short, with 10 bases between. Study results and limitations: Only CDR3 sequence similarity suggested viral specificity, without known HCMV serostatus.

Libraries were prepared by immunoSEQ multiplex PCR; TCRdb keeps only in-frame clonotypes and omits some of them. Among about 350,000 clones listed, over 85% were seen once. The time point here: blood from clinic visit 5 months post-surgery; TSC patient then seizure free. Surgery cases with the highest brain T cell transcript signatures were chosen for sequencing. The chain has TRBV25-1 and TRBJ2-7; no reliable D call. This specimen was peripheral blood, taken more than 4 months after surgery. The receptor comes from a boy younger than two with tuberous sclerosis and intractable seizures. The CDR3: CASSESRSVSYEQYF. CDR3 in DNA: TGTGCCAGCAGTGAATCTAGGTCGGTCTCCTACGAGCAGTACTTC.